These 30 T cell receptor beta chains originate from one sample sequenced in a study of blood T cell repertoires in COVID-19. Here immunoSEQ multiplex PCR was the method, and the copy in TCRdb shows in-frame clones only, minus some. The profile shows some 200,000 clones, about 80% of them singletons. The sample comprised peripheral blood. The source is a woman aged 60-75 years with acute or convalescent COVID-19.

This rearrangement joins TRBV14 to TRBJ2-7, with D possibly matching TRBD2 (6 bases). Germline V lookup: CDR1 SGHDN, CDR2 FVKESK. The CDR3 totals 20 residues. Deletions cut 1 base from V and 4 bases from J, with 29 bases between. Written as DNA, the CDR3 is TGTGCCAGCAGCCAAGGGACGCCTACAAGGGACTGGCGGGGATTATACGAGCAGTACTTC. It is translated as CASSQGTPTRDWRGLYEQYF. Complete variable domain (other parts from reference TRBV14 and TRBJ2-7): EAGVTQFPSHSVIEKGQTVTLRCDPISGHDNLYWYRRVMGKEIKFLLHFVKESKQDESGMPNNRFLAERTGGTYSTLKVQPAELEDSGVYFCASSQGTPTRDWRGLYEQYFGPGTRLTVT.

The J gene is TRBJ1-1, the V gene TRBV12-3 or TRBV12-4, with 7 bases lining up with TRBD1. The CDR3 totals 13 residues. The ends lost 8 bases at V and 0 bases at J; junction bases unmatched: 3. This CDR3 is CASGTEMNTEAFF. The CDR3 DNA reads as TGTGCCAGCGGGACAGAAATGAACACTGAAGCTTTCTTT.

The CDR3 loop reads CASSLVPEDTEAFF. As DNA, the CDR3 is TGCGCCAGCAGCTTGGTCCCAGAGGACACTGAAGCTTTCTTT. This sequence joins TRBV5-1 and TRBJ1-1; D is unresolved. The germline V gene has CDR1 SGHRS and CDR2 YFSETQ. V was shortened by 0 bases and J by 3 bases, with 9 bases between the two germline ends. The CDR3 length is 14 residues.

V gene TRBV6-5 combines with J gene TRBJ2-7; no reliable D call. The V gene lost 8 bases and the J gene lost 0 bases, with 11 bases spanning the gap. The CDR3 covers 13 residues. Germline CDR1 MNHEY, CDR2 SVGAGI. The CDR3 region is CASRHKYSYEQYF. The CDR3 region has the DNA TGTGCCAGCCGTCACAAATACTCCTACGAGCAGTACTTC.

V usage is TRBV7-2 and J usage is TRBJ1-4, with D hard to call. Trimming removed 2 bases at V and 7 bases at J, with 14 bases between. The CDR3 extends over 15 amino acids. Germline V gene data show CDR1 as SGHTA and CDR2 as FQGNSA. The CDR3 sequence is CASSLMAGKGEKLFF. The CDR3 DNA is TGTGCCAGCAGCTTAATGGCCGGGAAGGGTGAAAAACTGTTTTTT. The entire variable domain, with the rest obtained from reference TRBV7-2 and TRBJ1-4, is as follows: GAGVSQSPSNKVTEKGKDVELRCDPISGHTALYWYRQSLGQGLEFLIYFQGNSAPDKSGLPSDRFSAERTGGSVSTLTIQRTQQEDSAVYLCASSLMAGKGEKLFFGSGTQLSVL.

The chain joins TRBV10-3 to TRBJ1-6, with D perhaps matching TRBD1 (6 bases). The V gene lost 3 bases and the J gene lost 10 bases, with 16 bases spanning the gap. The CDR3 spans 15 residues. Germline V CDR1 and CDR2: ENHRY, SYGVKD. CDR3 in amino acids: CAISDFAGVDSPLHF. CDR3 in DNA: TGTGCCATCAGTGACTTCGCAGGGGTTGACTCACCCCTCCACTTT.

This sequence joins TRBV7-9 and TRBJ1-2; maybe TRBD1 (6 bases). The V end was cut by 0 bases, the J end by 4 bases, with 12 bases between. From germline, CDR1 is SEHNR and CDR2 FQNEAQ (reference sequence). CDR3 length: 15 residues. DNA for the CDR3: TGTGCCAGCAGCTTAGCGTTAGTGGACAGCTATGGCTACACCTTC. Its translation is CASSLALVDSYGYTF. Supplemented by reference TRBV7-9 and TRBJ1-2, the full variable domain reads DTGVSQNPRHKITKRGQNVTFRCDPISEHNRLYWYRQTLGQGPEFLTYFQNEAQLEKSRLLSDRFSAERPKGSFSTLEIQRTEQGDSAMYLCASSLALVDSYGYTFGSGTRLTVV.

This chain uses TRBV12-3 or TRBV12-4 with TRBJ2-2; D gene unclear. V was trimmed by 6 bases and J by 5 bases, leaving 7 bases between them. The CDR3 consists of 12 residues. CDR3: CASSPYTGELFF. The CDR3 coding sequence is TGTGCCAGCAGCCCTTATACCGGGGAGCTGTTTTTT.

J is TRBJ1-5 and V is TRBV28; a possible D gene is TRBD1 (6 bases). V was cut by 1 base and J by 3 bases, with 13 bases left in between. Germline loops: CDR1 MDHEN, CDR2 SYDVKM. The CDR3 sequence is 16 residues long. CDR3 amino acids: CASSLFGGRNNQPQHF. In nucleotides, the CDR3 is TGTGCCAGCAGTTTATTCGGGGGGCGGAACAATCAGCCCCAGCATTTT.

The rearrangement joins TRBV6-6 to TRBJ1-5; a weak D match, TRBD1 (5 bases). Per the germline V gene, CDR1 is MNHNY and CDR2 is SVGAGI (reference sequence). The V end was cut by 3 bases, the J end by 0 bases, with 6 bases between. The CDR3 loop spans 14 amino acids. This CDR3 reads CASSYTGSNQPQHF. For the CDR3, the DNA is TGTGCCAGCAGTTATACAGGTAGCAATCAGCCCCAGCATTTT.

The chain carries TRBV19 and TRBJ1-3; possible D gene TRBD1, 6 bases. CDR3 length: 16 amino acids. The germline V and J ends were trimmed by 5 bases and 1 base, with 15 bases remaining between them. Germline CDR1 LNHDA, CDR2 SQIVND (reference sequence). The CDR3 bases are TGTGCCAGTAGTGCGCCGAAACAGGGTTCTGGAAACACCATATATTTT. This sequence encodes CASSAPKQGSGNTIYF.

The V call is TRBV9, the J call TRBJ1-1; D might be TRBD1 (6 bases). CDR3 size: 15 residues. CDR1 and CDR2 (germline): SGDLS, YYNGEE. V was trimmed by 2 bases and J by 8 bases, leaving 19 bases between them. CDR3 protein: CASSVGADRTTEAFF. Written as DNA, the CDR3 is TGTGCCAGCAGCGTTGGGGCAGACAGGACCACCGAAGCTTTCTTT.

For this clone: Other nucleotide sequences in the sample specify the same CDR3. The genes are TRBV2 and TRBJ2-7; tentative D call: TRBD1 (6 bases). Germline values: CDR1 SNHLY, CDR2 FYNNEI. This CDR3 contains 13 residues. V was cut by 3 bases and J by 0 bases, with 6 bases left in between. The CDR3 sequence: CASSEDSSYEQYF. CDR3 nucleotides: TGTGCCAGCAGTGAGGACAGCTCCTACGAGCAGTACTTC.

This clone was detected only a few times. CDR3 nucleotide sequence: TGTGCCAGTACCTCACGGGCGACAGCTCTATATGGCTACACCTTC. Translating it yields CASTSRATALYGYTF. The chain has TRBV19 and TRBJ1-2, with a tentative D call TRBD1 (5 bases). CDR3 length: 15 residues. Germline loops: CDR1 LNHDA, CDR2 SQIVND (reference sequence). With 7 bases removed from V and 5 bases from J, the gap between germline ends came to 20 bases.

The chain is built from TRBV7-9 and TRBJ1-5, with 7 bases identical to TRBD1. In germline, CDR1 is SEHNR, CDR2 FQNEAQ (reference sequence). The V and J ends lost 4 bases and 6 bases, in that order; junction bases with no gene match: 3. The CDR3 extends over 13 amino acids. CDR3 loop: CASSSGQLQPQHF. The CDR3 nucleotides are TGTGCCAGCAGCTCGGGACAGCTTCAGCCCCAGCATTTT.

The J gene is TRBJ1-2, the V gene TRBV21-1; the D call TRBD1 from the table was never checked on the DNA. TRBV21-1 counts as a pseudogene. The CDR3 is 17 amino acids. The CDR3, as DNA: TGTGCCAGCAGCACCCGGGACAGCAGAAAAGCTAACTATGGCTACACCTTC. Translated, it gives CASSTRDSRKANYGYTF.

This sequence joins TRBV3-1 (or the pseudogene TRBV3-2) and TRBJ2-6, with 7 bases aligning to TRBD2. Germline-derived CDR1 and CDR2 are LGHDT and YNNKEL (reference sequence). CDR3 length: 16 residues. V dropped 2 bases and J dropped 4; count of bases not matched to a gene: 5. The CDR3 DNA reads TGTGCCAGCAGCCAAAGGTCGGGGGGAGGGGCCAACGTCCTGACTTTC. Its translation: CASSQRSGGGANVLTF.

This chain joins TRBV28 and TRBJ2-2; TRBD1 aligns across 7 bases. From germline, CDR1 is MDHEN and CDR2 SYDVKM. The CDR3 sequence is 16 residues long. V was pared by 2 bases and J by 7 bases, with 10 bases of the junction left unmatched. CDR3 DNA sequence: TGTGCCAGCAGTTTAGAAGAGGGGGCGGAATTCGGGGAGCTGTTTTTT. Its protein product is CASSLEEGAEFGELFF.

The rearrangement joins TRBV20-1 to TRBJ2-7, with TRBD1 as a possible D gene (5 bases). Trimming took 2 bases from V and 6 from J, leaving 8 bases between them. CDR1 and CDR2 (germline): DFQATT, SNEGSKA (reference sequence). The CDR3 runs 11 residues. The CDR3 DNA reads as TGCAGTGCTAGATCAGGGCGCGAGCAGTACTTC. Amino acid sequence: CSARSGREQYF.

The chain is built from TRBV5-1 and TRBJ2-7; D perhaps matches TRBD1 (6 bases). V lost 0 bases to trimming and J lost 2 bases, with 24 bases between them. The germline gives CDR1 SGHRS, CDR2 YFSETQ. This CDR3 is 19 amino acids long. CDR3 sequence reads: CASSLVARTDSRFTYEQYF. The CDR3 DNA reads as TGCGCCAGCAGCTTGGTCGCCCGGACAGACAGCCGATTTACCTACGAGCAGTACTTC.

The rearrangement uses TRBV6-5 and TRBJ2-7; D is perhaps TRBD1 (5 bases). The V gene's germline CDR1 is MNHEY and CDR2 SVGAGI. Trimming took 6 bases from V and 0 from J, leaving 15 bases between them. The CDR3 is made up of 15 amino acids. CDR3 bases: TGTGCCAGCAGCCCGACAGTCGAAGGCTCCTACGAGCAGTACTTC. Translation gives CASSPTVEGSYEQYF.

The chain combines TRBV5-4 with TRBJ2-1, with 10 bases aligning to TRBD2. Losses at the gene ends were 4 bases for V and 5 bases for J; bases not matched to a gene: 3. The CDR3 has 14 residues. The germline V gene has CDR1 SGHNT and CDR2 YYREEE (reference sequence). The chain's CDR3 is CASSTSGEHNEQFF. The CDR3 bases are TGTGCCAGCAGCACTAGCGGGGAACACAATGAGCAGTTCTTC.

CDR3 coding DNA: TGTGCCAGCAGCCAAGATAGTTACAGGCGTCTTAACACTGAAGCTTTCTTT. This sequence encodes CASSQDSYRRLNTEAFF. V and J are TRBV4-2 and TRBJ1-1; maybe TRBD1 (5 bases). The CDR3 has 17 residues. Trimming pared 0 bases from V and 2 bases from J, leaving 16 bases between. Germline V gene data show CDR1 as LGHNA and CDR2 as YNFKEQ.

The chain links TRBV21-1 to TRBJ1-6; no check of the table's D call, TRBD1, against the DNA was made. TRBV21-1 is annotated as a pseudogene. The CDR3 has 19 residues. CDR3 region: CASSKAPKGQGARNSPLHF. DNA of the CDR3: TGTGCCAGCAGCAAAGCCCCCAAAGGACAGGGGGCGAGAAATTCACCCCTCCACTTT.

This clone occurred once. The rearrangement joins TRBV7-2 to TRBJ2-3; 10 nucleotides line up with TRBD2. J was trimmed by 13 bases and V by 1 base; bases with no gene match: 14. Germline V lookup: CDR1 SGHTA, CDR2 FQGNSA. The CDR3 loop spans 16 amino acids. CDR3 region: CASSLDSSGGGMRKYF. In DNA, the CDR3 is TGTGCCAGCAGCTTAGATTCAAGCGGGGGGGGCATGAGGAAGTATTTT.

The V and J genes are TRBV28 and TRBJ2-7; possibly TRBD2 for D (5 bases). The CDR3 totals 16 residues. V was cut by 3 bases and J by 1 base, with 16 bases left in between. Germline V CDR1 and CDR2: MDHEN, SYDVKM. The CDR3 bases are TGTGCCAGCAGTTTCTCGCTGCGGGTAATGTCCTACGAGCAGTACTTC. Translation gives CASSFSLRVMSYEQYF.

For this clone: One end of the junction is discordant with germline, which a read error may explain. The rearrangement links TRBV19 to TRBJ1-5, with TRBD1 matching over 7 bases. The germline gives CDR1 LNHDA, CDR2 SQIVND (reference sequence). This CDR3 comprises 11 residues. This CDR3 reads CASSIWDSWAF. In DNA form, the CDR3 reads TGTGCCAGTAGTATTTGGGACAGTTGGGCTTTT.

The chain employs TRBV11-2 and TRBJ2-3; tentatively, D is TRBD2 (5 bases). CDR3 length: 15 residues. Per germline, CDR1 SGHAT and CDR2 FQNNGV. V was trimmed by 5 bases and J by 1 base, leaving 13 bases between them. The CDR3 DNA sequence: TGTGCCAGCAGCCAACTAGATTTGGGCACAGATACGCAGTATTTT. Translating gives CASSQLDLGTDTQYF.

The CDR3 spells CATSRRGATNEKLFF. CDR3 nucleotides: TGTGCCACCAGCCGCCGTGGAGCAACTAATGAAAAACTGTTTTTT. The chain couples TRBV15 to TRBJ1-4; D is unresolved. Per germline, CDR1 LNHNV and CDR2 YYDKDF (reference sequence). The ends were cut back, 5 bases at V and 0 bases at J, with 10 bases in the middle. The CDR3 contains 15 residues.

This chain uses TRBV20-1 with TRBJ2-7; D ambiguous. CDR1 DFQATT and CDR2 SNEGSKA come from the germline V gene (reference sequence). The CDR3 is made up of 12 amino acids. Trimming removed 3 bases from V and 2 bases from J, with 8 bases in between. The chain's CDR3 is CSASAGTYEQYF. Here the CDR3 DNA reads TGCAGTGCTAGTGCCGGTACCTACGAGCAGTACTTC.